This T cell receptor beta chain was profiled in a study of blood T cell repertoires in COVID-19. About the study: T cells, B-cell-depleted T cells, or PBMCs provided the cDNA or gDNA that served as material.

Germline values: CDR1 SGDLS, CDR2 YYNGEE. Trimming cost V 4 bases and J 2 bases; bases outside gene matches: 6. The CDR3 covers 15 residues. Measured with immunoSEQ multiplex PCR; TCRdb has only the in-frame clones, and not every one. The sample shows about 250,000 clones, roughly 86% of them seen only once. This chain uses TRBV9 with TRBJ2-7; 10 bases fit TRBD1. Sequenced: PBMCs or T cells enriched from blood (not recorded which). The origin of this receptor is a woman in her 30s with acute COVID-19. The CDR3 nucleotides are TGTGCCAGCAGCCCCGGGACAGGGGCAGCCTACGAGCAGTACTTC. It yields the protein CASSPGTGAAYEQYF.